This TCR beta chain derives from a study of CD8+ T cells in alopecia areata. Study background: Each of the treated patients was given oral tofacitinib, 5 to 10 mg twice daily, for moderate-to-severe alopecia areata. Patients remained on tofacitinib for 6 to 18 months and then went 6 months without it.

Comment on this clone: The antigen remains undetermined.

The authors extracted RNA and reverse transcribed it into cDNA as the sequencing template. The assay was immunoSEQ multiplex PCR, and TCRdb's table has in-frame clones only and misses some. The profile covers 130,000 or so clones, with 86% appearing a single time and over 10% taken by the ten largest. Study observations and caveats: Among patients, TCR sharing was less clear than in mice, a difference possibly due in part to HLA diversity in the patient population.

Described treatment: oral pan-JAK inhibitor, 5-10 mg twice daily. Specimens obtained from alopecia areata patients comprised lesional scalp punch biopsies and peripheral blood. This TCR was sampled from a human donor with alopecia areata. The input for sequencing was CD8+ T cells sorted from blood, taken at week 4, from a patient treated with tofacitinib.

CDR3 nucleotides: TGTGCCAGCAGTAGACTAGCGGCCCCCTGTGAGCAGTACTTC. Translation gives CASSRLAAPCEQYF. The chain links TRBV2 to TRBJ2-7; 9 positions agree with TRBD2. V was clipped by 5 bases and J by 7 bases; unmatched bases: 9. Germline V lookup: CDR1 SNHLY, CDR2 FYNNEI. The CDR3 is made up of 14 amino acids.